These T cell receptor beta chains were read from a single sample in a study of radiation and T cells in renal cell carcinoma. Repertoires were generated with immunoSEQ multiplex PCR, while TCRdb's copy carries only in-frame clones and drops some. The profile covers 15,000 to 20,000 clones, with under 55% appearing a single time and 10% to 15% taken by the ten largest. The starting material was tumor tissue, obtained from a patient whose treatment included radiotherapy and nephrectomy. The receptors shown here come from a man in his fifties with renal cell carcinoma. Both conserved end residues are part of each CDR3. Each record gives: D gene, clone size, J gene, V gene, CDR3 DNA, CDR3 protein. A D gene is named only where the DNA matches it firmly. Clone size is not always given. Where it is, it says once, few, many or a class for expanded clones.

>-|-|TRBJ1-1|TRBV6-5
TGTGCCAGCAGCCCTGCAGTGCCTGGTAGAGCTTTCTTT
CASSPAVPGRAFF
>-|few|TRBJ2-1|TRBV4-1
TGCGCCAGCAGCCAAGGAGATGGAGCATACAATGAGCAGTTCTTC
CASSQGDGAYNEQFF
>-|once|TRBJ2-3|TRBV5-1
TGCGCCAGCACCGGGGGAGTTAGCACAGATACGCAGTATTTT
CASTGGVSTDTQYF
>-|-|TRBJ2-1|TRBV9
TGTGCCAGCAGCCCCCGCCGGACCTACAATGAGCAGTTCTTC
CASSPRRTYNEQFF
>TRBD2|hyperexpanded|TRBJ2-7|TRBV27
TGTGCCAGCACCCAACTAGCGGGCTACGAGCAGTACTTC
CASTQLAGYEQYF
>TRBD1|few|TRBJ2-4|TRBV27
TGTGCCAGCAGCCCGGACAGGGGGTTTGAGGCCAAAAACATTCAGTACTTC
CASSPDRGFEAKNIQYF
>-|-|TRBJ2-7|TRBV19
TGTGCCAGTAGTATATACCCAACAGGGAGGTCCTACGAGCAGTACTTC
CASSIYPTGRSYEQYF
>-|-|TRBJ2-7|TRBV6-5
TGTGCCAGCAGCCTATCCCAGGCAGGGAAGAACGAGCAGTACTTC
CASSLSQAGKNEQYF
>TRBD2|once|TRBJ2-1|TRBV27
TGTGCCAGCACCCCCGGGGGGGGCGAAAGTAGCTCCTACAATGAGCAGTTCTTC
CASTPGGGESSSYNEQFF
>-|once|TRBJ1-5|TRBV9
TGTGCCAGCAGCCCCCGCGGGGGGCACAATCAGCCCCAGCATTTT
CASSPRGGHNQPQHF
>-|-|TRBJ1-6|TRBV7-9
TGTGCCAGCAGCCTTCTCCAGGCCTCACCCCTCCACTTT
CASSLLQASPLHF
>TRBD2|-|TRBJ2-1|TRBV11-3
TGTGCCAGCAGCCCGGGGGGGAGCTCCTACAATGAGCAGTTCTTC
CASSPGGSSYNEQFF